The 10 T cell receptor beta chains in this list originate from one sample, sequenced in a study of shared clonotypes between healthy human individuals. Repertoires were generated with immunoSEQ multiplex PCR, while TCRdb's copy carries only in-frame clones and drops some. The profile shows approximately 1.4 million clones, approximately 98% of them singletons. The sample consisted of naive CD4+ T cells sorted from blood. Subset: CD45RA+ positively selected. All receptors derive from a man younger than 40 in good health.

The J gene is TRBJ1-2, the V gene TRBV11-2, with unresolved D. Germline V gene data show CDR1 as SGHAT and CDR2 as FQNNGV. V was clipped by 0 bases and J by 4 bases, with 18 bases between them. The CDR3 sequence is 17 residues long. CDR3 nucleotide sequence: TGTGCCAGCAGCTTAGATCCGCAGGCCTCGGAGACCTATGGCTACACCTTC. As protein: CASSLDPQASETYGYTF.

The V gene is TRBV14, the J gene TRBJ2-7, with D possibly being TRBD2 (9 bases). Deletions cut 5 bases from V and 3 bases from J, with 38 bases between. The CDR3 extends over 22 amino acids. Germline assignment: CDR1 SGHDN and CDR2 FVKESK. CDR3 sequence reads: CASSTNWGRTGQTGTSYYEQYF. The CDR3 DNA reads TGTGCCAGCAGCACGAACTGGGGTCGGACAGGGCAAACCGGGACTAGCTACTACGAGCAGTACTTC.

This clone has only a few counts. The chain joins TRBV11-2 to TRBJ1-1; no definite D call. Germline loops: CDR1 SGHAT, CDR2 FQNNGV. V lost 8 bases and J lost 2, with 18 bases in between. CDR3 length: 15 amino acids. DNA of the CDR3: TGTGCCAGCTCATGGACTAGCGTGGCTAACACTGAAGCTTTCTTT. Its translation: CASSWTSVANTEAFF.

The V gene is TRBV19, the J gene TRBJ1-5; D remains ambiguous. The CDR3 loop spans 15 amino acids. V lost 6 bases, J lost 1 base, and 13 bases lay in between. Looked up from germline, CDR1 is LNHDA and CDR2 is SQIVND (reference sequence). The CDR3 DNA reads TGTGCCAGTAGCCCAGGACCGGGAAGCAATCAGCCCCAGCATTTT. Translation: CASSPGPGSNQPQHF.

V usage is TRBV5-1 and J usage is TRBJ2-1; 7 bases map to TRBD1. CDR1 and CDR2 (germline): SGHRS, YFSETQ. Losses at the gene ends were 0 bases for V and 4 bases for J; bases not matched to a gene: 7. The CDR3 is made up of 16 amino acids. This CDR3 is CASSLAWGQLYNEQFF. CDR3 DNA: TGCGCCAGCAGCTTGGCCTGGGGACAGTTGTACAATGAGCAGTTCTTC.

This chain joins TRBV5-6 and TRBJ2-2; D unresolved. In germline, CDR1 is SGHDT, CDR2 YYEEEE. Trimming cost V 2 bases and J 2 bases, with 7 bases left between them. This CDR3 region has 14 residues. DNA for the CDR3: TGTGCCAGCAGCTTCACGAGTAACACCGGGGAGCTGTTTTTT. The encoded protein is CASSFTSNTGELFF.

J is TRBJ2-7 and V is TRBV7-2; TRBD2 agrees at 7 bases. J lost 7 bases, V lost 5 bases, and 14 bases had no gene match. The germline CDR1 and CDR2 sequences are SGHTA and FQGNSA. The CDR3 has 15 amino acids. The CDR3 spells CASSPTGTTPREQYF. CDR3 DNA sequence: TGTGCCAGCAGCCCCACCGGGACTACCCCGCGGGAGCAGTACTTC.

Remarks on this clone: Other DNA variants within this sample encode the same CDR3. In DNA, the CDR3 is TGTGCCAGCAGCTTACCAGGGAGCTCCTACAATGAGCAGTTCTTC. Encoded protein: CASSLPGSSYNEQFF. The J gene is TRBJ2-1, the V gene TRBV7-9, with D perhaps assigned TRBD1 or TRBD2 (5 bases each). This CDR3 is 15 amino acids long. The V end lost 2 bases, the J end lost 0 bases, and 8 bases lay between the germline ends. Germline lookup yields CDR1 SEHNR and CDR2 FQNEAQ (reference sequence).

This sequence joins TRBV4-2 and TRBJ2-3, with TRBD1 matching 10 bases. Germline V gives CDR1 LGHNA, CDR2 YNFKEQ. The length of the CDR3 is 19 residues. Germline trimming cut 0 bases from V and 0 bases from J; bases unmatched to any gene: 9. CDR3 region: CASSQEGTGASKSTDTQYF. For the CDR3, the DNA is TGTGCCAGCAGCCAAGAAGGGACAGGGGCATCCAAAAGCACAGATACGCAGTATTTT.

V gene TRBV11-2 combines with J gene TRBJ2-3, with 7 bases fitting TRBD1. The CDR3 contains 15 residues. J lost 3 bases, V lost 5 bases, and 8 bases had no gene match. Germline loops: CDR1 SGHAT, CDR2 FQNNGV. The CDR3 DNA reads TGTGCCAGCAGCCCAAGTGGACAGGTGACAGATACGCAGTATTTT. It encodes CASSPSGQVTDTQYF.